These T cell receptor beta chains were read from a single sample in a study of Ad26.COV2.S vaccination and SARS-CoV-2 variants. Sequencing used immunoSEQ multiplex PCR; TCRdb keeps in-frame clones, though not all of them. The sample has around 300,000 clones; approximately 86% are singletons. The sample in question was peripheral blood, obtained in a trial of Ad26.COV2.S vaccine versus placebo. The receptor set was obtained from a person aged 18-60 years who received the Ad26.COV2.S COVID-19 vaccine or a placebo. Both conserved end residues are part of each CDR3. D genes are given only for firm matches. Rows give clone size only sometimes, using once, few, many, or a class for an expanded clone.

d_call	j_call	cdr3_length	clone_size	v_call	cdr3_aa	cdr3_nt
-	TRBJ1-1	15	-	TRBV6-2/TRBV6-3	CASSSGSEGNTEAFF	TGTGCCAGCAGTTCGGGTTCAGAGGGGAACACTGAAGCTTTCTTT
-	TRBJ2-2	16	-	TRBV5-1	CASSERTVANTGELFF	TGCGCCAGCAGCGAGAGGACCGTCGCGAACACCGGGGAGCTGTTTTTT
TRBD2	TRBJ2-1	19	-	TRBV11-2	CASSWGLAGGRSSYNEQFF	TGTGCCAGCAGCTGGGGACTAGCGGGGGGTAGGAGCTCCTACAATGAGCAGTTCTTC
-	TRBJ2-1	15	-	TRBV30	CAWSLGLPGSNEQFF	TGTGCCTGGAGTCTGGGGCTCCCAGGGTCCAATGAGCAGTTCTTC
-	TRBJ2-1	13	-	TRBV25-1	CASIGGIYNEQFF	TGTGCCAGCATCGGGGGTATTTACAATGAGCAGTTCTTC
TRBD2	TRBJ2-3	16	once	TRBV27	CASSLRSGGGTDTQYF	TGTGCCAGCAGTCTACGTAGCGGGGGGGGCACAGATACGCAGTATTTT
TRBD1	TRBJ1-5	16	-	TRBV27	CASRRGTVDSNQPQHF	TGTGCCAGCAGACGCGGGACAGTAGATAGCAATCAGCCCCAGCATTTT
-	TRBJ2-3	15	-	TRBV5-4	CASSLPAGSTDTQYF	TGTGCCAGCAGCTTGCCGGCGGGGAGCACAGATACGCAGTATTTT
-	TRBJ2-1	14	-	TRBV28	CASSLSRRTGEQFF	TGTGCCAGCAGTTTAAGTCGGAGGACGGGAGAGCAGTTCTTC
-	TRBJ1-3	16	-	TRBV28	CASSLGPWDSGNTIYF	TGTGCCAGCAGTTTGGGCCCCTGGGACTCTGGAAACACCATATATTTT
-	TRBJ1-2	13	-	TRBV4-3	CASSQVGTYGYTF	TGCGCCAGCAGCCAAGTAGGTACCTATGGCTACACCTTC
-	TRBJ2-3	13	-	TRBV18	CASSPLATDTQYF	TGTGCCAGCTCACCGTTGGCTACAGATACGCAGTATTTT
-	TRBJ2-5	13	-	TRBV5-6	CASSLYGRETQYF	TGTGCCAGCAGCTTGTATGGGAGGGAGACCCAGTACTTC
TRBD1	TRBJ2-3	17	-	TRBV9	CASSSPSIQGFTDTQYF	TGTGCCAGCAGCTCCCCTTCGATACAGGGGTTCACAGATACGCAGTATTTT
-	TRBJ1-1	14	-	TRBV7-9	CASSLATGSTEAFF	TGTGCCAGCAGCTTAGCTACAGGGAGCACTGAAGCTTTCTTT
-	TRBJ2-2	14	-	TRBV7-9	CASSLLGSGGELFF	TGTGCCAGCAGCTTATTGGGATCGGGCGGGGAGCTGTTTTTT
-	TRBJ2-1	17	-	TRBV30	CAWSVRGNKDWGNEQFF	TGTGCCTGGAGTGTACGAGGGAATAAGGATTGGGGCAATGAGCAGTTCTTC
TRBD1	TRBJ1-2	16	-	TRBV4-3	CASSHLGGQGRYGYTF	TGCGCCAGCAGCCACCTTGGGGGACAGGGCCGCTATGGCTACACCTTC
TRBD2	TRBJ2-1	16	-	TRBV6-6	CASSPSSGGSYNEQFF	TGTGCCAGCAGCCCTTCTAGCGGGGGTTCCTACAATGAGCAGTTCTTC
TRBD2	TRBJ2-1	14	-	TRBV10-2	CASRKRDRFDEQFF	TGCGCCAGCAGGAAGCGGGATCGATTTGATGAGCAGTTCTTC
TRBD2	TRBJ2-3	15	-	TRBV5-8	CASRPLAGAADTQYF	TGTGCCAGCAGGCCCCTGGCGGGAGCGGCAGATACGCAGTATTTT
TRBD2	TRBJ2-7	15	-	TRBV27	CASSLGRGSSYEQYF	TGTGCCAGCAGTTTGGGGCGGGGGAGCTCCTACGAGCAGTACTTC
-	TRBJ1-1	12	-	TRBV7-2	CASSALKATAFF	TGTGCCAGCAGCGCCCTCAAGGCAACGGCTTTCTTT
-	TRBJ2-2	15	-	TRBV10-2	CASSPTRVQTGELFF	TGCGCCAGCAGTCCGACCCGGGTCCAGACCGGGGAGCTGTTTTTT
TRBD1	TRBJ2-7	13	few	TRBV28	CASNTGTAYEQYF	TGTGCCAGCAATACCGGGACAGCCTACGAGCAGTACTTC
-	TRBJ1-2	13	-	TRBV10-2	CASSETRSYGYTF	TGCGCCAGCAGTGAGACTCGGAGCTATGGCTACACCTTC
-	TRBJ2-1	16	-	TRBV5-1	CASSFRGQGSYNEQFF	TGCGCCAGCAGCTTCAGGGGCCAGGGCTCCTACAATGAGCAGTTCTTC
TRBD2	TRBJ2-7	16	-	TRBV5-4	CASSSRLAGGPDEQYF	TGTGCCAGCAGCTCCCGACTAGCGGGGGGGCCTGACGAGCAGTACTTC
TRBD1	TRBJ1-2	15	-	TRBV19	CASSFRPGTDYGYTF	TGTGCCAGTAGTTTCCGCCCCGGGACAGACTATGGCTACACCTTC
-	TRBJ2-7	15	-	TRBV6-2/TRBV6-3	CASSSPGTRSYEQYF	TGTGCCAGCAGCTCCCCCGGGACTCGCTCCTACGAGCAGTACTTC
-	TRBJ1-2	14	-	TRBV6-1	CASSEAGLSRGYTF	TGTGCCAGCAGTGAAGCGGGCCTTTCACGTGGCTACACCTTC